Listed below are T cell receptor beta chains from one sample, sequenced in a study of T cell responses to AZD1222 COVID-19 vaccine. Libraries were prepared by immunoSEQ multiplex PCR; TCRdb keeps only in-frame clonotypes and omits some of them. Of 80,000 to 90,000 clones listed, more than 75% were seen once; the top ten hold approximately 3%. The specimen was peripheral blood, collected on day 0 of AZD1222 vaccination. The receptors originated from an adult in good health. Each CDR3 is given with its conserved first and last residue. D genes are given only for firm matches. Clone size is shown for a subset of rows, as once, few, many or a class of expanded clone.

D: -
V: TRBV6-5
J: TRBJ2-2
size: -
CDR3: CASSYQGLNTGELFF
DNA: TGTGCCAGCAGTTACCAAGGACTGAACACCGGGGAGCTGTTTTTT

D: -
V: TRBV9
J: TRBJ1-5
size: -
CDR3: CASSLGHNSNQPQHF
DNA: TGTGCCAGCAGCCTTGGACACAATAGCAATCAGCCCCAGCATTTT

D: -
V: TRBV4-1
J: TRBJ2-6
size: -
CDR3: CASSQVRDSSGANVLTF
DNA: TGCGCCAGCAGCCAAGTGCGGGACAGCTCTGGGGCCAACGTCCTGACTTTC

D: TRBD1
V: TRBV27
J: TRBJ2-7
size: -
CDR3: CASRQGAQVKEQYF
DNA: TGTGCCAGCAGACAGGGGGCGCAAGTAAAGGAGCAGTACTTC

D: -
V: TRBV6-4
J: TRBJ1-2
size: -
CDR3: CASSDQGYGYTF
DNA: TGTGCCAGCAGTGACCAGGGCTATGGCTACACCTTC

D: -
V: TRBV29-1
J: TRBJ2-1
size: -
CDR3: CSVAGNEQFF
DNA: TGCAGCGTTGCCGGCAATGAGCAGTTCTTC

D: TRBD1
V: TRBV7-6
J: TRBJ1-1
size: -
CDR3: CASSLVPGQGTAFF
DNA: TGTGCCAGCAGCTTAGTCCCGGGACAGGGAACAGCTTTCTTT

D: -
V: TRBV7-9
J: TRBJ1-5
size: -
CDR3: CASSGRGGNQPQHF
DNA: TGTGCCAGCAGCGGACGTGGAGGCAATCAGCCCCAGCATTTT

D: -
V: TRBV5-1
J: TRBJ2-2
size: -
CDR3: CASSLGHPNTGELFF
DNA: TGCGCCAGCAGCTTGGGGCACCCTAACACCGGGGAGCTGTTTTTT

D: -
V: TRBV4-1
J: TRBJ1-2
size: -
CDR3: CASGGDSNYYGYTF
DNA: TGCGCCAGCGGGGGTGACAGTAACTACTATGGCTACACCTTC

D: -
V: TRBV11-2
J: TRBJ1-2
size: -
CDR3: CASSSGHLYGYTF
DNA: TGTGCCAGCAGCTCGGGACATCTCTATGGCTACACCTTC

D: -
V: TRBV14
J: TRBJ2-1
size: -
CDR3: CASSQRGNNEQFF
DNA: TGTGCCAGCAGCCAAAGGGGGAACAATGAGCAGTTCTTC

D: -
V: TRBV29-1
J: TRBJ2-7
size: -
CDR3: CSVQRDNEQYF
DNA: TGCAGCGTCCAACGGGATAACGAGCAGTACTTC

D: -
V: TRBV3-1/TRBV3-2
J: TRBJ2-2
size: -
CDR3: CASSQAGNGELFF
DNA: TGTGCCAGCAGCCAAGCTGGGAACGGGGAGCTGTTTTTT

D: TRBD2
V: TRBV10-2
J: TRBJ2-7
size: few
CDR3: CASMGTRFSEQYF
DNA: TGCGCCAGCATGGGGACTAGATTTTCCGAGCAGTACTTC